This TCR beta chain came from a study of blood T cell repertoires in COVID-19. Across the whole study: Samples of COVID-19 (acute and convalescent) were obtained from the United States, Italy and Spain. PBMCs, B-cell-depleted T cells, or T cells were the source of the cDNA or gDNA that made up the material.

The CDR3 runs to 17 residues. Germline V gene lookup returns CDR1 KGHSH and CDR2 LQKENI. The V and J ends lost 0 bases and 7 bases, in that order; junction bases with no gene match: 10. As processed by the authors: Estimates of nucleated cell counts were drawn from the amplification of reference gene primers. Assay: immunoSEQ multiplex PCR; the TCRdb copy retains only in-frame clones and omits some. V and J calls and clone size are copied from that table; D and trimming were computed from the DNA. The data contain about 46,000 clones, around 84% of them singletons. The receptor's source is a man aged 80 or over with active COVID-19. Material: peripheral blood. This rearrangement joins TRBV18 to TRBJ2-2; TRBD2 agrees at 8 bases. This CDR3 reads CASSPPGGPAGGGELFF. The CDR3 DNA reads as TGTGCCAGCTCACCACCGGGCGGTCCGGCGGGAGGCGGGGAGCTGTTTTTT.